These 14 T cell receptor beta chains share one sample of origin, sequenced in a study of read filtering for tumor transcriptome and immune sequencing. Molecular barcoded adaptors covering alpha/delta and beta/gamma chains were used on 400 to 450 ng RNA. TCRdb processed the reads anew with MiXCR; each CDR3 protein has one entry. Found here are 14,000 to 15,000 distinct CDR3 sequences, around 21% of them singletons; the top ten hold 80%. The sequenced material came from a population of CD138-negative cells sorted from bone marrow. The receptor set was obtained from a donor over 35 with multiple myeloma.

The chain couples TRBV5-1 to TRBJ2-5; possible D gene TRBD2, 5 bases. The V gene lost 4 bases and the J gene lost 2 bases, with 12 bases spanning the gap. The CDR3 length is 14 residues. The germline V gene encodes CDR1 SGHRS and CDR2 YFSETQ. CDR3 in amino acids: CASSPRATQETQYF. The CDR3 nucleotides read TGCGCCAGCAGCCCGAGGGCTACTCAAGAGACCCAGTACTTC.

The rearrangement uses TRBV5-1 and TRBJ2-2; 10 positions agree with TRBD2. Losses at the gene ends were 4 bases for V and 0 bases for J; bases not matched to a gene: 12. This CDR3 has 19 residues. Germline V gives CDR1 SGHRS, CDR2 YFSETQ. CDR3 DNA sequence: TGCGCCAGCAGCCGCGACCTAGCGGGAGAATCCCCGAACACCGGGGAGCTGTTTTTT. This translates into CASSRDLAGESPNTGELFF.

The table lists this clonotype with many counts. The V and J genes are TRBV6-6 and TRBJ2-3, with TRBD2 matching over 10 bases. The CDR3 is 15 amino acids. V was pared by 7 bases and J by 6 bases, with 10 bases of the junction left unmatched. Germline loops: CDR1 MNHNY, CDR2 SVGAGI (reference sequence). The CDR3 protein is CASNPRTSGQDTQYF. For the CDR3, the DNA is TGTGCCAGCAATCCCCGGACTAGCGGTCAGGATACGCAGTATTTT.

This clonotype showed up just a few times. The chain joins TRBV24-1 to TRBJ2-3; a weak D match, TRBD2 (7 bases). The CDR3 is made up of 17 amino acids. CDR1 KGHDR and CDR2 SFDVKD come from the germline V gene. V was cut by 5 bases and J by 2 bases, with 19 bases left in between. The CDR3 here is CATSALQGRGNTDTQYF. The CDR3 DNA follows: TGTGCCACCAGTGCCCTGCAGGGGAGGGGGAACACAGATACGCAGTATTTT.

The table lists this clonotype with many counts. The chain couples TRBV4-2 to TRBJ2-3, with D possibly TRBD2 on 7 matching bases. The CDR3 is made up of 16 amino acids. V was pared by 1 base and J by 4 bases, with 15 bases between. Looked up from germline, CDR1 is LGHNA and CDR2 is YNFKEQ. CDR3 bases: TGTGCCAGCAGCCAAGGGCGAGGCGGGGGCGCAGATACGCAGTATTTT. Its protein is CASSQGRGGGADTQYF.

This CDR3 is CSARDLAAAGANVLTF. The CDR3 nucleotides read TGCAGTGCTAGAGATCTGGCGGCGGCTGGGGCCAACGTCCTGACTTTC. The chain couples TRBV20-1 to TRBJ2-6; D not certain. Trimming took 0 bases from V and 2 from J, leaving 11 bases between them. Germline loops: CDR1 DFQATT, CDR2 SNEGSKA (reference sequence). The CDR3 contains 16 residues.

As for this clonotype: This may arise from a read error, as a much more abundant clone is one base away. This rearrangement joins TRBV4-1 to TRBJ2-7; D is uncertain. The germline gives CDR1 MGHRA, CDR2 YSYEKL. The CDR3 consists of 17 residues. The CDR3 DNA follows: TGCGCCAACAGCCAAGATGTAGGCCAGTTCCACCTCTACGAGCAGTACTTC. Protein: CANSQDVGQFHLYEQYF.

This clonotype showed up many times. The chain combines TRBV7-9 with TRBJ1-5; a possible D gene is TRBD1 (5 bases). The CDR3 sequence is 15 residues long. Germline CDR1 is SEHNR and CDR2 is FQNEAQ (reference sequence). Trimming cost V 2 bases and J 5 bases, with 13 bases left between them. CDR3 residues: CASSLSGGGDQPQHF. For the CDR3, the DNA is TGTGCCAGCAGCTTATCGGGGGGGGGAGATCAGCCCCAGCATTTT.

A few counts support this clonotype. The chain recombines TRBV19 with TRBJ2-1; D might be TRBD2 (6 bases). Trimming took 6 bases from V and 0 from J, leaving 9 bases between them. The CDR3 spans 14 residues. CDR1 is LNHDA and CDR2 is SQIVND in the germline V gene (reference sequence). CDR3 nucleotide sequence: TGTGCCAGTAGGGAGGGGCTCTCCTACAATGAGCAGTTCTTC. Residues: CASREGLSYNEQFF.

This clonotype was counted ten times or more. The rearrangement uses TRBV5-4 and TRBJ2-6; 10 bases map to TRBD2. The CDR3 sequence is 18 residues long. Germline V gene lookup returns CDR1 SGHNT and CDR2 YYREEE (reference sequence). V dropped 0 bases and J dropped 2; count of bases not matched to a gene: 5. The CDR3, as DNA: TGTGCCAGCAGCTTGGTAGCGGGAGGCCCGCCTGGGGCCAACGTCCTGACTTTC. Protein sequence: CASSLVAGGPPGANVLTF. Supplemented by reference TRBV5-4 and TRBJ2-6, the full variable domain reads ETGVTQSPTHLIKTRGQQVTLRCSSQSGHNTVSWYQQALGQGPQFIFQYYREEENGRGNFPPRFSGLQFPNYSSELNVNALELDDSALYLCASSLVAGGPPGANVLTFGAGSRLTVL.

This clonotype was observed many times. The chain links TRBV6-1 to TRBJ1-5, with a weak D call TRBD1 (6 bases). The CDR3 is 15 residues long. The germline V gene has CDR1 MNHNS and CDR2 SASEGT. Trimming removed 5 bases at V and 3 bases at J, with 14 bases between. The CDR3 protein is CASSPVQGNNQPQHF. The CDR3 DNA is TGTGCCAGCAGTCCGGTACAGGGAAACAATCAGCCCCAGCATTTT.

Concerning this clonotype: This sequence may be a read error, since a much larger clone differs from it by one base. J is TRBJ2-2 and V is TRBV6-1; no reliable D call. Germline CDR1 and CDR2: MNHNS and SASEGT. The CDR3 has 12 amino acids. The CDR3 DNA sequence: TGTACCAGCAGTGTTTACACCGGGGAGCTGTTTTTT. This gives the protein CTSSVYTGELFF.

Ten or more counts support this clonotype. J is TRBJ2-1 and V is TRBV19; the D gene is possibly TRBD2 (6 bases). The CDR3 is made up of 14 amino acids. Germline loops: CDR1 LNHDA, CDR2 SQIVND (reference sequence). V lost 5 bases, J lost 7 bases, and 15 bases lay in between. The CDR3 loop reads CASSWVIAVNEQFF. CDR3 DNA sequence: TGTGCCAGTAGTTGGGTCATAGCGGTAAATGAGCAGTTCTTC. The entire variable domain, with the rest obtained from reference TRBV19 and TRBJ2-1, is as follows: DGGITQSPKYLFRKEGQNVTLSCEQNLNHDAMYWYRQDPGQGLRLIYYSQIVNDFQKGDIAEGYSVSREKKESFPLTVTSAQKNPTAFYLCASSWVIAVNEQFFGPGTRLTVL.

This clonotype was observed many times. This CDR3 is CASSLSGRISYEQYF. The CDR3 DNA reads as TGTGCCAGCAGCCTTAGCGGGAGGATCTCCTACGAGCAGTACTTC. The J gene is TRBJ2-7, the V gene TRBV7-9, with TRBD2 matching over 10 bases. CDR3 length equals 15 residues. CDR1 is SEHNR and CDR2 is FQNEAQ in the germline V gene (reference sequence). With 5 bases clipped from V and 0 bases from J, the junction kept 4 bases outside the gene matches.